The rows below give T cell receptor beta chains drawn from one sample of a study of cytomegalovirus exposure and HLA in healthy donors. The table came from immunoSEQ multiplex PCR; TCRdb's copy has only in-frame clones and leaves some out. There are 200,000 to 250,000 clones in the sample; roughly 80% occur only once, and around 3.9% lies in the top ten. The source material was PBMCs. The receptors derive from a male donor in good health and CMV-seronegative. CDR3s include the opening cysteine and the closing phenylalanine or tryptophan. D genes are given only for firm matches. Not every row has a clone size; where given, it reads once, few, many or a size class.

D,length,size,J,V,CDR3,DNA
TRBD1,18,NA,TRBJ2-2,TRBV15,CATSRVGGQGDNTGELFF,TGTGCCACCAGCAGAGTGGGGGGACAGGGGGATAACACCGGGGAGCTGTTTTTT
NA,16,NA,TRBJ2-2,TRBV25-1,CASSQSPRGLTGELFF,TGTGCCAGCAGTCAGTCCCCCAGGGGTTTGACCGGGGAGCTGTTTTTT
NA,14,NA,TRBJ1-2,TRBV19,CASNPDRRGGGYTF,TGTGCCAGTAACCCTGACAGGCGTGGAGGTGGCTACACCTTC
NA,12,NA,TRBJ2-7,TRBV7-9,CASSLNWHEQYF,TGTGCCAGCAGCTTAAATTGGCACGAGCAGTACTTC
NA,14,NA,TRBJ1-1,TRBV14,CASSRAGMNTEAFF,TGTGCCAGCAGCCGCGCGGGCATGAACACTGAAGCTTTCTTT
NA,15,NA,TRBJ2-2,TRBV7-3,CASSLAGRNTGELFF,TGTGCCAGCAGCTTAGCGGGGAGGAACACCGGGGAGCTGTTTTTT
TRBD1,14,NA,TRBJ1-1,TRBV19,CASSRRDSNTEAFF,TGTGCCAGTAGCCGCCGGGACAGCAACACTGAAGCTTTCTTT
TRBD1,14,NA,TRBJ2-7,TRBV18,CASSPAGTGDEQYF,TGTGCCAGCTCACCCGCCGGGACAGGGGACGAGCAGTACTTC
NA,18,NA,TRBJ1-5,TRBV19,CASSIAVIWTSLNQPQHF,TGTGCCAGTAGTATAGCAGTGATATGGACATCCCTTAATCAGCCCCAGCATTTT
TRBD2,16,NA,TRBJ2-3,TRBV5-5,CASSLALAGTTDTQYF,TGTGCCAGCAGCTTGGCCCTAGCGGGGACCACAGATACGCAGTATTTT
NA,14,NA,TRBJ2-1,TRBV10-3,CAISVAEAANEQFF,TGTGCCATCAGTGTGGCGGAGGCCGCGAATGAGCAGTTCTTC
TRBD1,16,NA,TRBJ2-7,TRBV7-9,CASRGSGQGASYEQYF,TGTGCCAGCAGGGGTTCGGGACAGGGAGCGTCGTACGAGCAGTACTTC
NA,15,NA,TRBJ2-7,TRBV27,CASSRNAGDSYEQYF,TGTGCCAGCAGTCGTAACGCAGGGGATTCCTACGAGCAGTACTTC
TRBD1,13,NA,TRBJ1-5,TRBV2,CASSNRGYQPQHF,TGTGCCAGCAGTAACAGGGGATATCAGCCCCAGCATTTT
TRBD2,17,NA,TRBJ2-5,TRBV4-1,CASSQGGTSGGHETQYF,TGCGCCAGCAGCCAAGGCGGGACTAGCGGTGGACACGAGACCCAGTACTTC
NA,14,NA,TRBJ2-3,TRBV2,CASSQLEYQDTQYF,TGTGCCAGCAGTCAGCTAGAATATCAAGATACGCAGTATTTT
TRBD1,13,once,TRBJ2-1,TRBV10-3,CAIGTGGLDEQFF,TGTGCCATCGGGACAGGGGGTTTGGATGAGCAGTTCTTC
TRBD1,16,NA,TRBJ2-1,TRBV15,CATSRKTGQGANEQFF,TGTGCCACCAGCAGAAAGACGGGACAGGGGGCTAATGAGCAGTTCTTC
TRBD1,12,NA,TRBJ2-5,TRBV2,CASSPRGETQYF,TGTGCCAGCAGTCCCAGGGGGGAGACCCAGTACTTC
TRBD1,13,few,TRBJ1-2,TRBV28,CASRRQGIHGYTF,TGTGCCAGCAGGAGACAGGGAATTCATGGCTACACCTTC
TRBD2,21,NA,TRBJ2-5,TRBV4-1,CASSQDRRDTGLAGSQETQYF,TGCGCCAGCAGCCAAGATAGGAGGGACACCGGTCTAGCGGGAAGCCAAGAGACCCAGTACTTC
NA,13,NA,TRBJ1-1,TRBV7-8,CASSFNGFTEAFF,TGTGCCAGCAGCTTTAACGGGTTTACTGAAGCTTTCTTT
NA,12,once,TRBJ2-1,TRBV28,CASNQRENEQFF,TGTGCCAGCAATCAACGGGAGAATGAGCAGTTCTTC
TRBD1,16,NA,TRBJ1-4,TRBV5-1,CASSSRDSRRGEKLFF,TGCGCCAGCAGCTCTAGGGACAGCCGGCGGGGTGAAAAACTGTTTTTT
NA,15,NA,TRBJ2-1,TRBV10-1,CASSRSPLTYNEQFF,TGCGCCAGCAGTAGATCACCCCTTACTTACAATGAGCAGTTCTTC
NA,13,NA,TRBJ2-1,TRBV6-1,CASSEASGVGQFF,TGTGCCAGCAGTGAAGCTTCGGGAGTCGGGCAGTTCTTC
TRBD1,15,NA,TRBJ2-2,TRBV19,CASSITTGGTGELFF,TGTGCCAGTAGTATCACGACAGGGGGCACCGGGGAGCTGTTTTTT
NA,13,NA,TRBJ2-3,TRBV5-1,CASSLDFTDTQYF,TGCGCCAGCAGCTTGGACTTCACAGATACGCAGTATTTT
TRBD2,16,NA,TRBJ2-7,TRBV6-6,CASSPGTSGNFYEQYF,TGTGCCAGCAGTCCTGGGACTAGCGGGAACTTCTACGAGCAGTACTTC
NA,15,NA,TRBJ2-1,TRBV28,CASSSRSVSANEQFF,TGTGCCAGCAGTTCCCGGTCGGTTAGCGCCAATGAGCAGTTCTTC
NA,16,NA,TRBJ2-1,TRBV21-1,CASSARTGGAYNEQFF,TGTGCCAGCAGCGCAAGGACAGGGGGCGCCTACAATGAGCAGTTCTTC
NA,14,NA,TRBJ2-7,TRBV28,CASSFSGRRSEQYF,TGTGCCAGCAGTTTCTCCGGGAGAAGGAGCGAGCAGTACTTC
NA,15,NA,TRBJ2-3,TRBV9,CASSPRLGAPDTQYF,TGTGCCAGCAGTCCGAGACTCGGCGCGCCAGATACGCAGTATTTT
NA,12,NA,TRBJ2-7,TRBV4-2,CASSHPSYEQYF,TGTGCCAGCAGCCATCCTTCCTACGAGCAGTACTTC
NA,16,few,TRBJ1-5,TRBV27,CASSLVGRGDGQPQHF,TGTGCCAGCAGTTTAGTCGGCCGGGGAGACGGACAGCCCCAGCATTTT
TRBD1,14,NA,TRBJ1-4,TRBV7-9,CASSLGQGNEKLFF,TGTGCCAGCAGCTTAGGACAGGGGAATGAAAAACTGTTTTTT
NA,18,NA,TRBJ2-6,TRBV4-2,CASSQEAGTSSGANVLTF,TGTGCCAGCAGCCAAGAGGCAGGTACATCCTCTGGGGCCAACGTCCTGACTTTC
TRBD1,17,NA,TRBJ2-3,TRBV9,CASSVAETVQGADTQYF,TGTGCCAGCAGCGTAGCCGAAACTGTCCAGGGGGCCGATACGCAGTATTTT
NA,15,NA,TRBJ2-7,TRBV9,CASSVGILEGGEQYF,TGTGCCAGCAGCGTAGGGATCCTAGAGGGCGGCGAGCAGTACTTC
TRBD1,18,NA,TRBJ1-2,TRBV19,CASSIYLTGGIVEYGYTF,TGTGCCAGTAGTATCTACCTGACAGGGGGAATTGTGGAATATGGCTACACCTTC
TRBD1,20,NA,TRBJ1-1,TRBV14,CASSQERPFNRGLRYTEAFF,TGTGCCAGCAGCCAAGAACGGCCCTTTAACAGGGGGCTAAGGTACACTGAAGCTTTCTTT
TRBD1,13,few,TRBJ2-5,TRBV2,CASSGGQGITQYF,TGTGCCAGCAGTGGGGGACAGGGTATTACCCAGTACTTC
NA,16,few,TRBJ2-1,TRBV7-9,CASSPGETVSYNEQFF,TGTGCCAGCAGCCCCGGTGAGACAGTCTCCTACAATGAGCAGTTCTTC
NA,15,few,TRBJ2-1,TRBV6-4,CASSDSGAPSNEQFF,TGTGCCAGCAGTGACTCGGGGGCCCCTAGCAATGAGCAGTTCTTC
TRBD2,18,NA,TRBJ2-1,TRBV27,CASSHWPLAGGIYNEQFF,TGTGCCAGCAGTCATTGGCCGCTAGCGGGAGGGATCTACAATGAGCAGTTCTTC
TRBD2,16,NA,TRBJ2-7,TRBV2,CASTQQTSGSMGEQYF,TGTGCCAGCACCCAGCAGACTAGCGGGAGTATGGGCGAGCAGTACTTC
NA,15,NA,TRBJ2-6,TRBV19,CASSIGPSGANVLTF,TGTGCCAGTAGTATTGGCCCCTCTGGGGCCAACGTCCTGACTTTC
NA,13,NA,TRBJ2-7,TRBV18,CASSPQTVDEQYF,TGTGCCAGCTCACCCCAAACGGTCGACGAGCAGTACTTC
NA,15,NA,TRBJ1-2,TRBV6-5,CASSYSYRNYYGYTF,TGTGCCAGCAGTTACTCGTACAGGAATTACTATGGCTACACCTTC
TRBD2,14,few,TRBJ2-1,TRBV4-2,CASSQGLANNEQFF,TGTGCCAGCAGCCAAGGACTAGCCAACAATGAGCAGTTCTTC
NA,13,NA,TRBJ1-5,TRBV6-4,CASSEGPGRPQHF,TGTGCCAGCAGTGAGGGCCCAGGAAGGCCCCAGCATTTT
NA,16,NA,TRBJ2-1,TRBV27,CASSPPASYSYNEQFF,TGTGCCAGCAGTCCCCCAGCGAGTTACTCCTACAATGAGCAGTTCTTC
TRBD1,16,NA,TRBJ2-5,TRBV4-2,CASSQADRVIEETQYF,TGTGCCAGCAGCCAGGCTGACAGGGTAATAGAAGAGACCCAGTACTTC